This TCR beta chain was captured in a study of human T cells and chemical hapten exposure listed by TCRdb under 2021. Broadly, across the study: For sensitization, 2% DPC in acetone was applied to a 2 cm by 2 cm area of upper inner arm skin. Patient blood was sampled pre-sensitization (week 0) and at 2, 6 and about 24 weeks after DPC sensitization. Patch testing on the upper back used Finn chambers containing 0.01% DPC, with scoring done after 6 days according to International Contact Dermatitis Research Group standards. Alopecia areata with under or over 50% scalp involvement, alopecia totalis and alopecia universalis were represented in the patient cohort, which was mostly female. Throughout the study period of 20 to 25 weeks, patients also received therapeutic DPC doses to the scalp every week. Blood for TCR sequencing was provided by twenty-nine alopecia patients at one to four time points (pre-sensitization, 2, 6 and 24 weeks). Libraries were combined into a pool for sequencing, and differences in TCR yield between samples came mainly from small differences in library volumes within the pool. This study followed changes in the peripheral blood TCR repertoire in vivo during primary and secondary sensitization of alopecia patients to the hapten diphenylcyclopropenone (DPC). Study-level results and caveats: Compared with pre-sensitization or healthy control sets, expanded TCRs formed significantly more large CDR3 similarity clusters, which is consistent with antigen-driven responses. DPC sensitization did not change how many TCRs were above 1 in 1000 frequency, and no evidence was found of alterations in global repertoire structure. Repeated subsampling changed both the strength of the expansion versus patch-test correlation and the threshold at which that correlation became significant. Alopecia, a presumed autoimmune disease, was present in all patients, so the immune response of the patients might differ from that of healthy individuals. A positive correlation was found between the number of PT1 expanded TCRs and patch test score, with significance reached at thresholds 8, 16 and 32 but not 4.

Sequences SNHLY (CDR1) and FYNNEI (CDR2) are obtained from the germline V gene. The V and J ends are trimmed by 6 bases and 4 bases, leaving 15 bases between them. The CDR3 runs 14 amino acids, cysteine and phenylalanine included. The retained sequence is limited to the CDR3, 42 bases, with the frame set at the first base. The sample's time point, from its label and the paper: pre-sensitization, week 0. Explained via the paper, the treatment or condition label denotes: therapeutic diphenylcyclopropenone sensitization with weekly scalp DPC. At every patch-test visit, the blood draw took place before the patch test was put on. Patients were eligible if aged 18 to 70, diagnosed with alopecia and judged suitable for DPC therapy, and pregnant patients were excluded. Total RNA was isolated from unfractionated whole blood collected in Tempus Blood RNA tubes. The method behind the library was RACE. For sequencing, a NextSeq 500 was employed. During library preparation, unique molecular identifiers were attached to individual cDNA molecules so that TCRs could be counted quantitatively and reproducibly. Both TCR alpha and TCR beta chains were sequenced from each blood RNA sample. As for how the authors treated the data: The median number of TCRs per sample was over 85,000, ranging from roughly 20,000 to 700,000. The Decombinator software suite was used to annotate V, J and CDR3 in the TCR reads. For the PS versus PT1 abundance plots, all samples were subsampled to the same number of TCRs (28,000). TCRs were defined as expanded if absent before sensitization and observed at least eight times at the 2-week time point. TCRdb reanalyzed the raw reads on its own, using fastp at Q25 for trimming and MiXCR for clone calling, and kept in-frame beta chains. Merged by CDR3 protein, the rows form single entries marked with the most common genes and DNA. TCRdb's processing, not the study's, gives the V and J calls here. The sample table holds 150,000 to 200,000 distinct CDR3 sequences, of which under 35% were seen once. The top ten constitute 2.5% to 3.5% of the sample.

Points on this clonotype: What antigen it recognizes has not been identified. Qualities for individual bases were not recorded, and no much larger clone is one base off.

This receptor was identified in a woman aged 30 to 39 with alopecia areata. Some clones in this sample may be carry-over from other donors' samples. The rearranged chain carries TRBV2 and TRBJ2-5; the D gene cannot be named for sure. This specimen was whole blood, taken in connection with sensitization to the hapten diphenylcyclopropenone (DPC). The CDR3: CASSLLTSSETQYF. The bases are TGTGCCAGCAGCCTCTTGACATCCTCAGAGACCCAGTACTTC. The entire variable domain, with the stretches around the CDR3 drawn from the reference TRBV2 and TRBJ2-5 proteins, is EPEVTQTPSHQVTQMGQEVILRCVPISNHLYFYWYRQILGQKVEFLVSFYNNEISEKSEIFDDQFSVERPDGSNFTLKIRSTKLEDSAMYFCASSLLTSSETQYFGPGTRLLVL.